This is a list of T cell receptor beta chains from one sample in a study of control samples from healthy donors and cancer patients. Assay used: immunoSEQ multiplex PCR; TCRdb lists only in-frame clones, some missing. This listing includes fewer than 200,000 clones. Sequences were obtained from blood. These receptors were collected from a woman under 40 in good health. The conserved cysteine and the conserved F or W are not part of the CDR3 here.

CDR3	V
ASSQVGNTEAF	TRBV3-1/TRBV3-2
ASRLRESYEQY	TRBV6-5
ASSQDGDVLTGELF	TRBV3-1/TRBV3-2
ASRRGGAEAF	TRBV2
ASSLARGPNTEAF	TRBV7-2
ASSFPHNEQF	TRBV7-9
ASSSTRTITEAF	TRBV7-2
ASSLPGQNYGYT	TRBV4-2
ASTDREGSPLH	TRBV19
ASSFQVNSNQPQH	TRBV5-6
ASSPHTGTGNGYT	TRBV6-6
ASSWGTQPQH	TRBV5-6
ASSQDIRGGVGYT	TRBV3-1/TRBV3-2
ASARLSSYNEQF	TRBV2
ASSLLGAGGLGYT	TRBV28
ASSVLRQASNPGELF	TRBV9
ASSLESRDWETQY	TRBV5-5
AIRWTYEQY	TRBV9
ASSFGDSYEQY	TRBV12-3/TRBV12-4
ASSDGQPLNYEQY	TRBV25-1
ASSFGTSGGNEQF	TRBV7-7
ASSPPSRDPYEQY	TRBV18
ARSLTGSPHEQY	TRBV27
ASSSLRVGRDYNYGYT	TRBV11-2
AISGEGGLLNEQF	TRBV10-3
ASSSPDRAGSEKLF	TRBV9
ATSRDQVGTNQPQH	TRBV15
ASSRTGLGEAF	TRBV6-5
ASSQDLGGGKTQY	TRBV4-3
ASSFGRGDEQY	TRBV12-3/TRBV12-4
ASSQERGIGHT	TRBV4-1
ASSQEEGSVEAF	TRBV4-1
ASSLSGLSQF	TRBV28
ATQGPSGNTGELF	TRBV10-3
ASSPAQSSYNEQF	TRBV6-2/TRBV6-3
ASSYLQGGREKLF	TRBV7-2
ASSQVIGSNYGYT	TRBV14
AISETGLGTEAF	TRBV10-3
ASSPRRTGELF	TRBV5-8
ASSPPDSLREQF	TRBV7-2
ASSQDSQSNSPLH	TRBV4-3
ASSLGLAGAYNEQF	TRBV7-2
ASSESSRNGPQH	TRBV10-2
ASSLEGRLAGLQETQY	TRBV11-2
ARQGDRYYEQY	TRBV2
AWSLGEKLF	TRBV30
ASSLAAGGRDTQY	TRBV5-1
ASSPPRTFNTEAF	TRBV7-9
ASSGLDSRDTGELF	TRBV9
ASRKGLRAF	TRBV12-3/TRBV12-4
ASSPLPTDTQY	TRBV5-1
ASSIGGLQPAKNIQY	TRBV19
SVEEAGGGQPQH	TRBV29-1
ASSYGQGIDTIY	TRBV6-6
ASSQISISVTYNEQF	TRBV7-9
ASSRAGVAKNIQY	TRBV28
ASSRGPSQDTQY	TRBV28
ASSQDWGGLTEAF	TRBV4-1
ASSFRQGEYEKLF	TRBV27